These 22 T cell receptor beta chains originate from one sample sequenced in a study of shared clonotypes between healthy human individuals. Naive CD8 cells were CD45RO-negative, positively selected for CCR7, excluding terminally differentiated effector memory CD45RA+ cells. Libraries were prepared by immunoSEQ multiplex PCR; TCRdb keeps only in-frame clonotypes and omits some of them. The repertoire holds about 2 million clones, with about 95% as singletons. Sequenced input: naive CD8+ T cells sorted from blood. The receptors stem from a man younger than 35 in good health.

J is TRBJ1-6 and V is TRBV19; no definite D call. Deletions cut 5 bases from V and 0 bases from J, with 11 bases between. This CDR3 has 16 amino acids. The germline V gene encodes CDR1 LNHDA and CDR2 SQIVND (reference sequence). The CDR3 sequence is CASSSPGSSYNSPLHF. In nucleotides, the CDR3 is TGTGCCAGTAGTTCTCCGGGTAGCTCCTATAATTCACCCCTCCACTTT.

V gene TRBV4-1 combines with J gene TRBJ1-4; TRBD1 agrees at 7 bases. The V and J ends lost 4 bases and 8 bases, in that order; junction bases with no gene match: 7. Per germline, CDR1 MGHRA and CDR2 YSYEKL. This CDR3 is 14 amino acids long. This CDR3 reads CASSPVGTAEKLFF. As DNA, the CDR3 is TGCGCCAGCAGCCCGGTGGGGACAGCGGAAAAACTGTTTTTT.

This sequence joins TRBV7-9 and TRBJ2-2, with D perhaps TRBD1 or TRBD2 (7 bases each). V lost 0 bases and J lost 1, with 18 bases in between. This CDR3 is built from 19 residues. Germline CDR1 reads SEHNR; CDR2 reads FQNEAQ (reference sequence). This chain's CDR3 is CASSLAPSRGGQNTGELFF. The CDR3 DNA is TGTGCCAGCAGCTTAGCCCCCTCCAGGGGGGGCCAGAACACCGGGGAGCTGTTTTTT.

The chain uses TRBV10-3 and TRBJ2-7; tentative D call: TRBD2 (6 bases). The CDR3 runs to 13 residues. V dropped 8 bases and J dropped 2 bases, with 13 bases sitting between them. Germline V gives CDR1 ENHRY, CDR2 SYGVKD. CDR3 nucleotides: TGTGCCATCCTCCGGGACTCCACCTACGAGCAGTACTTC. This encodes CAILRDSTYEQYF.

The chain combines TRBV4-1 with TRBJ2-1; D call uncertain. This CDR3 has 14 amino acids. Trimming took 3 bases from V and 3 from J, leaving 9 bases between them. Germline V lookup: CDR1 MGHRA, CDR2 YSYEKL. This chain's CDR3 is CASSQPFDYNEQFF. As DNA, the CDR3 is TGCGCCAGCAGCCAGCCTTTCGACTACAATGAGCAGTTCTTC.

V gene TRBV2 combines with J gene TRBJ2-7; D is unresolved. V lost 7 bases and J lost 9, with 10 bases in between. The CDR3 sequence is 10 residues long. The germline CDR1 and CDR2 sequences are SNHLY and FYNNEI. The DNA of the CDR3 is TGTGCCAGCACAGTCGGTCTGCAGTACTTC. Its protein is CASTVGLQYF.

The CDR3 reads CASSLGGGTRSYEQYF. For the CDR3, the DNA is TGTGCCAGCAGCTTAGGTGGGGGCACCCGCTCCTACGAGCAGTACTTC. V gene TRBV7-9 combines with J gene TRBJ2-7; maybe TRBD1 (6 bases). The ends were cut back, 1 base at V and 0 bases at J, with 13 bases in the middle. CDR3 length: 16 residues. In germline, CDR1 is SEHNR, CDR2 FQNEAQ (reference sequence).

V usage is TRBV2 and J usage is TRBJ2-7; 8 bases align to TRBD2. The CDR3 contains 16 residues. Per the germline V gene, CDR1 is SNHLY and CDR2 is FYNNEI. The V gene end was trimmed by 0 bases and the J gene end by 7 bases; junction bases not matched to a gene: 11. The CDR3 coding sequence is TGTGCCAGCAGTGAAGCGCCGGGACTAGTGGGTGCGGAGCAGTACTTC. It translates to CASSEAPGLVGAEQYF.

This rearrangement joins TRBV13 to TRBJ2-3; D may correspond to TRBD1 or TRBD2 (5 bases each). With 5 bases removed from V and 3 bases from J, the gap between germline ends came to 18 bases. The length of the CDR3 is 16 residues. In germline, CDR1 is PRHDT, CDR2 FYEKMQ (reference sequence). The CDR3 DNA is TGTGCCAGCAGCAACTCCGGGACCGAAGTAACAGATACGCAGTATTTT. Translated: CASSNSGTEVTDTQYF.

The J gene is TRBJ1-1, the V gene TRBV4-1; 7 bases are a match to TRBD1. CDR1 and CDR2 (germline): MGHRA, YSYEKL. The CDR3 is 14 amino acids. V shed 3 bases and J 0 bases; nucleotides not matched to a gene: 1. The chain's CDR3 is CASSHQGVNTEAFF. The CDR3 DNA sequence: TGCGCCAGCAGCCACCAGGGGGTGAACACTGAAGCTTTCTTT.

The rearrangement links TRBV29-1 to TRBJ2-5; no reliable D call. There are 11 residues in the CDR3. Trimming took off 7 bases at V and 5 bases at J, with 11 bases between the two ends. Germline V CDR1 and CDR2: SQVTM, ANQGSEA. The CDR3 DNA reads TGCAGCGGCTTTATTTTTGAGACCCAGTACTTC. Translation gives CSGFIFETQYF.

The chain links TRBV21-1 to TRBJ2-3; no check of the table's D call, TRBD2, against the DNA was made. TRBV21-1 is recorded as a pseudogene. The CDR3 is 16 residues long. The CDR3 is CASSAPSGWVTDTQYF. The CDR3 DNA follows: TGTGCCAGCAGCGCACCTAGCGGATGGGTTACTGATACGCAGTATTTT.

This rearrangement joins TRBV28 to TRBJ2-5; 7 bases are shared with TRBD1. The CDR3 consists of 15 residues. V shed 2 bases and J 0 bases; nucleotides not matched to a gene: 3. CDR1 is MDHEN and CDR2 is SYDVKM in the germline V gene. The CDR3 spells CASSLKDRYQETQYF. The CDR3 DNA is TGTGCCAGCAGTTTAAAGGACAGGTACCAAGAGACCCAGTACTTC.

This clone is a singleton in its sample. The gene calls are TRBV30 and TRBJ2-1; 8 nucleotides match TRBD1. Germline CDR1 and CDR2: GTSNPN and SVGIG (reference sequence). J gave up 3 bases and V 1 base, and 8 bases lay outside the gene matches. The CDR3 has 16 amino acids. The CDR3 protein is CAWSGPRQGSYNEQFF. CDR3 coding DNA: TGTGCCTGGAGTGGTCCCCGACAGGGGAGCTACAATGAGCAGTTCTTC.

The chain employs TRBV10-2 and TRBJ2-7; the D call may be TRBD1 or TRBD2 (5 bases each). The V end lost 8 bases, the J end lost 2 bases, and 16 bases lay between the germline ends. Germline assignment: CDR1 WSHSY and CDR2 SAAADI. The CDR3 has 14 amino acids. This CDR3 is CASSPMGVTYEQYF. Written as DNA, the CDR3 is TGCGCCAGCTCCCCGATGGGGGTAACCTACGAGCAGTACTTC.

CDR3 bases: TGTGCCAGCAGCTTATTAGGGGACATGGTTAAACTGTTTTTT. Translated: CASSLLGDMVKLFF. The chain couples TRBV7-9 to TRBJ1-4, with D possibly TRBD1 on 6 matching bases. This CDR3 spans 14 amino acids. The germline CDR1 and CDR2 sequences are SEHNR and FQNEAQ (reference sequence). Deletions cut 2 bases from V and 11 bases from J, with 15 bases between.

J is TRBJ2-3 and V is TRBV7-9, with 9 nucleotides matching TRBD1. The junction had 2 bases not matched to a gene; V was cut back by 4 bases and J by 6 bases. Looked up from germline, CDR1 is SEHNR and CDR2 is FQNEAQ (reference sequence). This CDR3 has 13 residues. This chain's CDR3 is CASSWTGADTQYF. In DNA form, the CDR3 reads TGTGCCAGCAGCTGGACAGGGGCCGATACGCAGTATTTT.

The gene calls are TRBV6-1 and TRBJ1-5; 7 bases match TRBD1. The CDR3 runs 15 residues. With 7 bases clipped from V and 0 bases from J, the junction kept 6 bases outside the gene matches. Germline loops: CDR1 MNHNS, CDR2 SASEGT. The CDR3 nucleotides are TGTGCCAGCATCGGGACAGCATATAGCAATCAGCCCCAGCATTTT. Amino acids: CASIGTAYSNQPQHF.

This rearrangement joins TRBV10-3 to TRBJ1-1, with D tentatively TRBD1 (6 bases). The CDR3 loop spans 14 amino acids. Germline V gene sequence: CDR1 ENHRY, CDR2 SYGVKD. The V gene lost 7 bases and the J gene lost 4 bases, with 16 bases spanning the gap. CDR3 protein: CAIKAGDLLTEAFF. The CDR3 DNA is TGTGCCATCAAGGCAGGGGACCTACTCACTGAAGCTTTCTTT.

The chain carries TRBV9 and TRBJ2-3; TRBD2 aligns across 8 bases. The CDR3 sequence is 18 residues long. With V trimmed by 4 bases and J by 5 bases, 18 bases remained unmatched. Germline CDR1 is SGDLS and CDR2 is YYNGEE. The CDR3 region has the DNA TGTGCCAGCAGCACCCACCAACTACGCGGGGGGAGGGTAGATACGCAGTATTTT. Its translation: CASSTHQLRGGRVDTQYF.

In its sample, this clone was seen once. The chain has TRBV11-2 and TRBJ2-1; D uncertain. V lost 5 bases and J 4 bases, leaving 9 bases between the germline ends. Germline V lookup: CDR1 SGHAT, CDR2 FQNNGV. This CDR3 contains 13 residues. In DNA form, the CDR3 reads TGTGCCAGCAGCCTGGGTCATTACAATGAGCAGTTCTTC. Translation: CASSLGHYNEQFF.

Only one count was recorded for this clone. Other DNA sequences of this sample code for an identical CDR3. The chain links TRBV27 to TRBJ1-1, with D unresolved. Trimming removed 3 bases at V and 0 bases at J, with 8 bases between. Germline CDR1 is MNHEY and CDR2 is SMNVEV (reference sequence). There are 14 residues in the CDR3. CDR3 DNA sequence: TGTGCCAGCAGTTTCGGGGTAATGAACACTGAAGCTTTCTTT. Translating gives CASSFGVMNTEAFF.